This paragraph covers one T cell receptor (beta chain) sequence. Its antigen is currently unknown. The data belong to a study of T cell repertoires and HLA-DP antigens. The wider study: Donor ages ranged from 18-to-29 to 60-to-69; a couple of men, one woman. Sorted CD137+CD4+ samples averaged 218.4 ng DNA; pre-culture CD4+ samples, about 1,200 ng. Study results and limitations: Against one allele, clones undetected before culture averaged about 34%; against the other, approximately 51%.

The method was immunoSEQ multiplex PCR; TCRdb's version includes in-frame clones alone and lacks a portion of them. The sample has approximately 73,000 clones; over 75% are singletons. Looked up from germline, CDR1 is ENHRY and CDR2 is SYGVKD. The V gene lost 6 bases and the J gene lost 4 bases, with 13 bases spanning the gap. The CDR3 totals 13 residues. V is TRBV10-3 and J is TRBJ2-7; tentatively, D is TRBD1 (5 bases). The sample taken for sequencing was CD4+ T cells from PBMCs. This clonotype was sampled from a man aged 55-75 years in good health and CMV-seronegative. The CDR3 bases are TGTGCCATCAGAGGGGATGGGTGGTACGAGCAGTACTTC. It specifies CAIRGDGWYEQYF.